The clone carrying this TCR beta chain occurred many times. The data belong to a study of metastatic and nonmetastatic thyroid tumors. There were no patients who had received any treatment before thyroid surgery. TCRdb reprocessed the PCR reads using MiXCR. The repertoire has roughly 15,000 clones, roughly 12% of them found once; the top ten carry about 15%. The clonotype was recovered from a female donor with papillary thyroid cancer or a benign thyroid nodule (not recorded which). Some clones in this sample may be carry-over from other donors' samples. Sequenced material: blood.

The DNA of the CDR3 is TGTGCCAGCAGCCCGGACGGCTACACTGAAGCTTTCTTT. Translation: CASSPDGYTEAFF. This rearrangement joins TRBV6-1 to TRBJ1-1; unclear D gene. The V and J ends lost 6 bases and 3 bases respectively, with 11 bases between them. The CDR3 length is 13 residues. Germline assignment: CDR1 MNHNS and CDR2 SASEGT.